The text below deals with one T cell receptor beta chain. One end of the junction varies from germline; a read error may be responsible. The authors ran a second PCR of about 6 to 12 cycles using a sample-barcoded 5' primer and a J-beta primer mix. Via MiXCR, TCRdb re-called the 5' RACE reads, giving one row per CDR3 protein. The sample includes 750,000 or so distinct CDR3 sequences, roughly 25% of them seen just once. This specimen comes from a study of blood T cells in healthy people across ages. Per germline, CDR1 LGHNA and CDR2 YSLEER. This CDR3 comprises 16 residues. Donor samples were obtained from healthy Caucasian individuals from Russia, aged 6 to 90. These same data were also listed under a study on T cells of mothers and their children. In that study: Biologically related mothers and children overlapped slightly more than unrelated pairs, a non-significant difference.

The genes are TRBV4-3 and TRBJ1-4, with 7 bases matching TRBD1. The sequenced material came from blood. This TCR came from a boy aged 5-17 years in good health. This chain's CDR3 is CASSRTGAPTNEKLFF. The CDR3 nucleotides are TGCGCCAGCAGCCGTACAGGGGCTCCAACTAATGAAAAATTGTTTTTT.